These 17 T cell receptor beta chains came from one sample sequenced in a study of cytomegalovirus exposure and HLA in healthy donors. The PCR made use of 60 Vbeta and 13 Jbeta primers. Clones were sequenced by immunoSEQ multiplex PCR, and TCRdb holds only the in-frame ones, with some missing. The data show over 110,000 clones, with approximately 80% seen just once and approximately 5.6% held by the top ten. The sequencing sample was made of PBMCs. These TCRs come from a woman aged 35 to 49 in good health and CMV-seropositive.

The chain uses TRBV29-1 and TRBJ1-4, with TRBD1 matching over 12 bases. This CDR3 has 13 amino acids. The V segment lost 6 bases and the J segment 7 bases; nucleotides outside the gene matches: 3. Germline CDR1 is SQVTM and CDR2 is ANQGSEA. The chain's CDR3 is CSVPGQGAEKLFF. CDR3 DNA: TGCAGCGTCCCGGGACAGGGGGCTGAAAAACTGTTTTTT.

CDR3 sequence reads: CASSLDASGNEQFF. CDR3 nucleotides: TGTGCCAGCAGCTTAGACGCGTCGGGCAATGAGCAGTTCTTC. The chain uses TRBV13 and TRBJ2-1; D ambiguous. The CDR3 sequence is 14 residues long. Deletions cut 1 base from V and 6 bases from J, with 10 bases between. CDR1 is PRHDT and CDR2 is FYEKMQ in the germline V gene (reference sequence).

The chain employs TRBV19 and TRBJ2-3, with TRBD1 identical over 12 bases. Germline V gene lookup returns CDR1 LNHDA and CDR2 SQIVND (reference sequence). The ends lost 7 bases at V and 3 bases at J; junction bases unmatched: 2. There are 14 residues in the CDR3. The CDR3 here is CASTGQGATDTQYF. The CDR3 DNA is TGTGCCAGTACGGGACAGGGGGCAACAGATACGCAGTATTTT. The full variable domain, completed using reference TRBV19 and TRBJ2-3, is DGGITQSPKYLFRKEGQNVTLSCEQNLNHDAMYWYRQDPGQGLRLIYYSQIVNDFQKGDIAEGYSVSREKKESFPLTVTSAQKNPTAFYLCASTGQGATDTQYFGPGTRLTVL.

This clone showed up just a few times. CDR3 region: CASSPTVSGANVLTF. CDR3 sequence (DNA): TGTGCCAGCAGCCCGACAGTATCTGGGGCCAACGTCCTGACTTTC. The chain joins TRBV7-3 to TRBJ2-6, with TRBD1 as a possible D gene (5 bases). This CDR3 has 15 residues. V was cut by 5 bases and J by 1 base, with 9 bases left in between. CDR1 SGHTA and CDR2 FQGTGA come from the germline V gene.

This chain links TRBV19 with TRBJ2-7; 7 bases map to TRBD2. V trimming: 4 bases; J trimming: 3 bases; junction bases outside the gene matches: 12. The CDR3 extends over 16 amino acids. Germline V gene data show CDR1 as LNHDA and CDR2 as SQIVND (reference sequence). CDR3 sequence: CASSRASGLQNYEQYF. The CDR3 DNA reads TGTGCCAGTAGTAGGGCTAGCGGCCTTCAAAACTACGAGCAGTACTTC.

The V gene is TRBV4-1, the J gene TRBJ2-3; D remains ambiguous. Trimming stripped 5 bases from V and 4 bases from J, with 10 bases between. Germline V gene data show CDR1 as MGHRA and CDR2 as YSYEKL. The CDR3 has 13 amino acids. The DNA of the CDR3 is TGCGCCAGCAGCACTCCATCCGCAGATACGCAGTATTTT. Its protein is CASSTPSADTQYF.

The V and J genes are TRBV15 and TRBJ2-5, with 8 positions matching TRBD2. CDR3 length: 15 amino acids. The germline V gene encodes CDR1 LNHNV and CDR2 YYDKDF (reference sequence). The trim removed 8 bases at V and 1 base at J, leaving 9 bases unmatched. CDR3 nucleotides: TGTGCCACCGCGCGCATGGCGGGAGGCCAAGAGACCCAGTACTTC. Translating it yields CATARMAGGQETQYF.

The chain is built from TRBV29-1 and TRBJ2-5, with TRBD1 matching 7 bases. V lost 4 bases, J lost 3 bases, and 8 bases stayed unmatched. Per germline, CDR1 SQVTM and CDR2 ANQGSEA. This CDR3 has 14 residues. CDR3 sequence (DNA): TGCAGCGTTGCCCTCGACAGGGATGAAGAGACCCAGTACTTC. The encoded protein is CSVALDRDEETQYF.

This clone was seen a handful of times. V and J are TRBV7-8 and TRBJ2-7; TRBD2 might be the D (5 bases). Germline CDR1 reads SGHVS; CDR2 reads FQNEAQ. This CDR3 has 14 amino acids. With 5 bases removed from V and 0 bases from J, the gap between germline ends came to 11 bases. CDR3 residues: CASSQEVSSYEQYF. The CDR3 nucleotides read TGTGCCAGCAGCCAGGAGGTATCCTCCTACGAGCAGTACTTC.

This sequence joins TRBV2 and TRBJ1-1; weak D call: TRBD1 (5 bases). The V and J ends lost 7 bases and 3 bases respectively, with 12 bases between them. The V gene's germline CDR1 is SNHLY and CDR2 FYNNEI. The CDR3 has 13 residues. The CDR3, as DNA: TGTGCCAGCACCAAAGACAGTTACACTGAAGCTTTCTTT. It specifies CASTKDSYTEAFF.

This clone was seen a few times. The chain recombines TRBV5-1 with TRBJ1-4; 7 nucleotides agree with TRBD1. The germline gives CDR1 SGHRS, CDR2 YFSETQ. This CDR3 has 14 amino acids. With 3 bases clipped from V and 6 bases from J, the junction kept 5 bases outside the gene matches. CDR3 protein: CASSSLGTDEKLFF. CDR3 sequence (DNA): TGCGCCAGCAGCTCACTAGGGACAGATGAAAAACTGTTTTTT.

With respect to this clone: Other DNA sequences in this sample translate to the same CDR3. The CDR3: CASSAGLAETYEQYF. For the CDR3, the DNA is TGTGCCAGCAGCGCCGGACTAGCAGAGACCTACGAGCAGTACTTC. This chain links TRBV13 with TRBJ2-7, with 8 bases aligning to TRBD2. CDR1 is PRHDT, CDR2 FYEKMQ, per germline (reference sequence). The CDR3 consists of 15 residues. V dropped 5 bases and J dropped 2; count of bases not matched to a gene: 8.

The J gene is TRBJ2-7, the V gene TRBV11-3; 7 bases are shared with TRBD2. The J segment lost 0 bases and the V segment lost 1 base, leaving 12 bases of the junction unmatched. CDR1 and CDR2 from the germline V gene are SGHNT and YENEEA. This CDR3 region has 18 residues. CDR3 amino acids: CASSLAQGGTTYSYEQYF. The CDR3 coding sequence is TGTGCCAGCAGCTTAGCGCAGGGCGGGACTACCTACTCCTACGAGCAGTACTTC.

V and J are TRBV7-2 and TRBJ2-7; tentative D call: TRBD2 (5 bases). V was trimmed by 4 bases and J by 3 bases, leaving 16 bases between them. Germline CDR1 and CDR2: SGHTA and FQGNSA. This CDR3 has 15 residues. The CDR3 nucleotides are TGTGCCAGCAGCTCAGAGGGTTCCCACTACTACGAGCAGTACTTC. As protein: CASSSEGSHYYEQYF. The full variable domain, completed using reference TRBV7-2 and TRBJ2-7, is GAGVSQSPSNKVTEKGKDVELRCDPISGHTALYWYRQSLGQGLEFLIYFQGNSAPDKSGLPSDRFSAERTGGSVSTLTIQRTQQEDSAVYLCASSSEGSHYYEQYFGPGTRLTVT.

This clone came up a few times. The rearrangement links TRBV29-1 to TRBJ1-1; TRBD1 is a possible D gene (6 bases). There are 12 residues in the CDR3. Between the trimmed V and J ends, which lost 5 bases and 4 bases, there was a span of 11 bases. Per the germline V gene, CDR1 is SQVTM and CDR2 is ANQGSEA. CDR3 bases: TGCAGCGTTCCCAGGGGTGGCACTGAAGCTTTCTTT. This translates into CSVPRGGTEAFF.

Written as DNA, the CDR3 is TGTGCCAGCAGCTTACTAACCGCCAGGGAATATACGCAGTATTTT. Translated: CASSLLTAREYTQYF. The V and J genes are TRBV5-6 and TRBJ2-3; D is perhaps TRBD1 (5 bases). V was trimmed by 2 bases and J by 7 bases, leaving 17 bases between them. The germline V gene has CDR1 SGHDT and CDR2 YYEEEE. This CDR3 is 15 amino acids long.

This clone was seen more than once but under ten times. The chain is built from TRBV5-4 and TRBJ2-2; D unclear. Between the trimmed V and J ends, which lost 2 bases and 4 bases, there was a span of 9 bases. The CDR3 runs 14 residues. Germline V gene lookup returns CDR1 SGHNT and CDR2 YYREEE (reference sequence). CDR3 loop: CASSFSRSTGELFF. The CDR3 DNA reads TGTGCCAGCAGCTTTTCTAGAAGCACCGGGGAGCTGTTTTTT.